The next 9 T cell receptor beta chains were all read from a single sample in a study of blood T cell repertoires in COVID-19. The repertoire was sequenced with immunoSEQ multiplex PCR; TCRdb's copy has only in-frame clones and lacks some. The table has about 210,000 clones, 84% seen once. Specimen: peripheral blood. The receptors derive from a woman at least 80 years old with COVID-19, enrolled during active disease.

The rearrangement uses TRBV5-4 and TRBJ2-7; no clear D gene. The length of the CDR3 is 13 residues. Germline lookup yields CDR1 SGHNT and CDR2 YYREEE (reference sequence). Trimming pared 0 bases from V and 7 bases from J, leaving 11 bases between. CDR3 sequence (DNA): TGTGCCAGCAGCTTGGTAGGCAGGCATGAGCAGTACTTC. It is translated as CASSLVGRHEQYF.

Concerning this clone: The junction departs from the called germline gene at one end, perhaps through a read error. The genes are TRBV12-3 or TRBV12-4 and TRBJ1-3; unclear D gene. The CDR3 consists of 12 residues. CDR3 in amino acids: CASSLPVTSGDF. The CDR3, as DNA: TGTGCCAGCAGTCTTCCCGTAACTAGCGGGGATTTT.

This rearrangement joins TRBV25-1 to TRBJ2-7, with D possibly being TRBD1 (6 bases). This CDR3 comprises 15 residues. Deletions cut 1 base from V and 1 base from J, with 11 bases between. Germline V gene data show CDR1 as MGHDK and CDR2 as SYGVNS. CDR3 in amino acids: CASSEFLRGSYEQYF. The CDR3 region has the DNA TGTGCCAGCAGTGAATTTCTAAGGGGGTCCTACGAGCAGTACTTC.

The rearrangement joins TRBV27 to TRBJ1-1, with 7 bases that match TRBD1. CDR1 is MNHEY and CDR2 is SMNVEV in the germline V gene (reference sequence). The trim removed 5 bases at V and 4 bases at J, leaving 7 bases unmatched. The CDR3 totals 14 residues. In DNA, the CDR3 is TGTGCCAGCAGTCTTGACAGGGTCCGCACTGAAGCTTTCTTT. It codes for CASSLDRVRTEAFF.

This chain uses TRBV9 with TRBJ1-6; perhaps TRBD1 as D (5 bases). Trimming pared 4 bases from V and 8 bases from J, leaving 16 bases between. The CDR3 runs to 15 residues. Per the germline V gene, CDR1 is SGDLS and CDR2 is YYNGEE. This CDR3 reads CASSPEAGPYSPLHF. CDR3 coding DNA: TGTGCCAGCAGCCCCGAGGCAGGGCCGTATTCACCCCTCCACTTT.

This chain connects TRBV10-1 to TRBJ1-1; 7 bases fit TRBD1. Per the germline V gene, CDR1 is WNHNN and CDR2 is SYGVQD (reference sequence). The CDR3 totals 11 residues. V was pared by 3 bases and J by 11 bases, with 3 bases of the junction left unmatched. In nucleotides, the CDR3 is TGCGCCAGCAGTGACAGGGGACAGGCTTTCTTT. As protein: CASSDRGQAFF.

The chain uses TRBV19 and TRBJ1-2; D possibly corresponds to TRBD1 (5 bases). Germline V lookup: CDR1 LNHDA, CDR2 SQIVND (reference sequence). Trimming took 1 base from V and 8 from J, leaving 17 bases between them. The CDR3 sequence is 15 residues long. The CDR3: CASSIGQGVLSGYTF. Written as DNA, the CDR3 is TGTGCCAGTAGTATAGGCCAGGGCGTTTTAAGCGGCTACACCTTC.

The rearrangement uses TRBV2 and TRBJ2-3; maybe TRBD2 (6 bases). V was clipped by 2 bases and J by 2 bases, with 14 bases between them. Germline V gene lookup returns CDR1 SNHLY and CDR2 FYNNEI. The CDR3 is made up of 16 amino acids. CDR3 in amino acids: CASSERRGGFTDTQYF. The CDR3 DNA reads TGTGCCAGCAGTGAAAGGCGCGGAGGGTTCACAGATACGCAGTATTTT.

The V and J genes are TRBV28 and TRBJ1-1; D may be TRBD1 (6 bases). CDR1 and CDR2 (germline): MDHEN, SYDVKM. The germline V and J ends were trimmed by 5 bases and 4 bases, with 17 bases remaining between them. The CDR3 totals 15 residues. The CDR3 DNA reads TGTGCCAGCAGTCCCCCGGGGGGGGGCCTCACTGAAGCTTTCTTT. This translates into CASSPPGGGLTEAFF.